Below are 30 T cell receptor beta chains sequenced from a single sample in a study of blood T cell repertoires in COVID-19. Assay used: immunoSEQ multiplex PCR; TCRdb lists only in-frame clones, some missing. Seen here are approximately 47,000 clones, 86% observed once, and the top ten hold 2.6%. Sequencing was done on a sample of peripheral blood. The receptor source for this set is a woman aged 80 or over with COVID-19, enrolled during active disease.

The chain combines TRBV6-5 with TRBJ1-2, with D maybe TRBD1 (5 bases). Between the trimmed V and J ends, which lost 2 bases and 8 bases, there was a span of 12 bases. The germline gives CDR1 MNHEY, CDR2 SVGAGI. This CDR3 contains 13 residues. The CDR3 protein is CASSYPQGWGYTF. The CDR3 coding sequence is TGTGCCAGCAGTTACCCCCAGGGATGGGGCTACACCTTC.

The gene calls are TRBV5-1 and TRBJ2-3; D is perhaps TRBD2 (5 bases). Per the germline V gene, CDR1 is SGHRS and CDR2 is YFSETQ. V was shortened by 4 bases and J by 5 bases, with 11 bases between the two germline ends. The CDR3 consists of 13 residues. The CDR3 loop reads CASSILGRDTQYF. The CDR3 coding sequence is TGCGCCAGCAGCATCCTTGGGAGAGATACGCAGTATTTT.

The count of this clone is one. This chain connects TRBV10-1 to TRBJ2-2; D is perhaps TRBD1 (5 bases). This CDR3 has 14 residues. Germline values: CDR1 WNHNN, CDR2 SYGVQD (reference sequence). With 5 bases removed from V and 6 bases from J, the gap between germline ends came to 13 bases. CDR3 region: CASSPTRVAGELFF. For the CDR3, the DNA is TGCGCCAGCAGTCCCACCAGGGTGGCCGGGGAGCTGTTTTTT.

This clone came up a few times. The V call is TRBV6-1, the J call TRBJ2-4, with a weak D call TRBD1 (5 bases). V shed 1 base and J shed 0 bases, with 16 bases lying between them. The CDR3 consists of 18 residues. The germline CDR1 and CDR2 sequences are MNHNS and SASEGT. The CDR3 spells CASSEGKGHLLAKNIQYF. CDR3 sequence (DNA): TGTGCCAGCAGTGAAGGTAAAGGACACCTTCTAGCCAAAAACATTCAGTACTTC.

The chain links TRBV6-6 to TRBJ1-1; TRBD1 aligns across 8 bases. The germline CDR1 and CDR2 sequences are MNHNY and SVGAGI (reference sequence). V was pared by 2 bases and J by 6 bases, with 5 bases of the junction left unmatched. The CDR3 is 14 residues long. CDR3 region: CASSYGQGIAEAFF. In DNA form, the CDR3 reads TGTGCCAGCAGTTACGGACAGGGTATCGCTGAAGCTTTCTTT.

The chain joins TRBV28 to TRBJ1-5, with TRBD1 matching over 10 bases. The CDR3 extends over 15 amino acids. V lost 6 bases to trimming and J lost 4 bases; unmatched junction nucleotides: 6. Germline CDR1 and CDR2: MDHEN and SYDVKM. The CDR3 here is CASRRQGALNQPQHF. The DNA for the CDR3 is TGTGCCAGCAGGAGACAGGGGGCGCTTAATCAGCCCCAGCATTTT.

The CDR3 spells CASSYLGQGRNTEAFF. In nucleotides, the CDR3 is TGTGCCAGCAGTTACCTAGGACAGGGTCGGAACACTGAAGCTTTCTTT. The rearrangement joins TRBV6-6 to TRBJ1-1, with 8 bases identical to TRBD1. Unmatched junction bases numbered 6, after V lost 2 bases and J lost 1 base. Germline values: CDR1 MNHNY, CDR2 SVGAGI (reference sequence). This CDR3 comprises 16 residues.

V and J are TRBV19 and TRBJ1-1; the D gene is possibly TRBD1 (5 bases). CDR1 LNHDA and CDR2 SQIVND come from the germline V gene (reference sequence). The CDR3 runs to 13 residues. V lost 7 bases and J 5 bases, leaving 14 bases between the germline ends. CDR3 sequence: CASKTERATEAFF. The CDR3 DNA sequence: TGTGCCAGTAAGACAGAACGGGCGACTGAAGCTTTCTTT.

This sequence joins TRBV6-6 and TRBJ1-4, with D possibly being TRBD1 (6 bases). The germline V gene has CDR1 MNHNY and CDR2 SVGAGI (reference sequence). The CDR3 has 16 residues. Trimming left V 2 bases short and J 3 bases short, with 13 bases between. CDR3 sequence reads: CASSYESQGSNEKLFF. CDR3 bases: TGTGCCAGCAGTTACGAATCACAGGGTTCTAATGAAAAACTGTTTTTT.

This rearrangement joins TRBV25-1 to TRBJ1-1, with TRBD1 identical over 7 bases. The CDR3 is made up of 15 amino acids. Germline assignment: CDR1 MGHDK and CDR2 SYGVNS. V dropped 4 bases and J dropped 3; count of bases not matched to a gene: 8. The CDR3 spells CASSGRQGPYTEAFF. CDR3 sequence (DNA): TGTGCCAGCAGTGGAAGACAGGGTCCGTACACTGAAGCTTTCTTT. The entire variable domain, with the rest obtained from reference TRBV25-1 and TRBJ1-1, is as follows: EADIYQTPRYLVIGTGKKITLECSQTMGHDKMYWYQQDPGMELHLIHYSYGVNSTEKGDLSSESTVSRIRTEHFPLTLESARPSHTSQYLCASSGRQGPYTEAFFGQGTRLTVV.

This clone was counted a few times. The genes are TRBV20-1 and TRBJ2-7; 8 bases are a match to TRBD2. The germline V gene has CDR1 DFQATT and CDR2 SNEGSKA (reference sequence). The CDR3 consists of 15 residues. V trimming: 3 bases; J trimming: 2 bases; junction bases outside the gene matches: 9. The CDR3 DNA reads as TGCAGTGCTAGTGCCCGGGAGGGGATCGCCTACGAGCAGTACTTC. It specifies CSASAREGIAYEQYF.

V gene TRBV6-5 combines with J gene TRBJ1-6, with no clear D. V shed 5 bases and J shed 7 bases, with 12 bases lying between them. This CDR3 comprises 14 residues. Germline V lookup: CDR1 MNHEY, CDR2 SVGAGI. The CDR3 DNA is TGTGCCAGCAGTAGGAACAGAGAAAATTCACCCCTCCACTTT. Residues: CASSRNRENSPLHF.

The chain's CDR3 is CASSEWGRANYGYTF. The CDR3 bases are TGTGCCAGCAGTGAATGGGGCAGGGCTAACTATGGCTACACCTTC. This chain uses TRBV2 with TRBJ1-2, with a tentative D call TRBD1 (5 bases). The CDR3 extends over 15 amino acids. Trimming shortened V by 2 bases and J by 0 bases, and 10 bases separated the two germline ends. The germline CDR1 and CDR2 sequences are SNHLY and FYNNEI.

The rearrangement uses TRBV5-1 and TRBJ2-1, with 8 bases that match TRBD2. The CDR3 loop spans 15 amino acids. V lost 0 bases, J lost 6 bases, and 5 bases stayed unmatched. Germline V gene sequence: CDR1 SGHRS, CDR2 YFSETQ. The CDR3 sequence: CASSLEQREFNEQFF. The CDR3 DNA follows: TGCGCCAGCAGCTTGGAACAGCGGGAGTTCAATGAGCAGTTCTTC. The whole variable domain, filled in from reference TRBV5-1 and TRBJ2-1, reads KAGVTQTPRYLIKTRGQQVTLSCSPISGHRSVSWYQQTPGQGLQFLFEYFSETQRNKGNFPGRFSGRQFSNSRSEMNVSTLELGDSALYLCASSLEQREFNEQFFGPGTRLTVL.

The chain employs TRBV6-5 and TRBJ1-5, with TRBD1 matching over 9 bases. The CDR3 is 15 amino acids. Germline CDR1 MNHEY, CDR2 SVGAGI. The trim removed 6 bases at V and 4 bases at J, leaving 7 bases unmatched. As DNA, the CDR3 is TGTGCCAGCAGGGATCAACAGGGGGCGAATCAGCCCCAGCATTTT. It yields the protein CASRDQQGANQPQHF.

The chain recombines TRBV5-1 with TRBJ1-2, with 8 bases aligning to TRBD1. The germline CDR1 and CDR2 sequences are SGHRS and YFSETQ. J gave up 6 bases and V 0 bases, and 7 bases lay outside the gene matches. The CDR3 is made up of 15 amino acids. This CDR3 reads CASSLVGQESNGYTF. The CDR3 bases are TGCGCCAGCAGCTTGGTGGGACAGGAGAGCAATGGCTACACCTTC.

In this sample, this clone turned up once. The chain links TRBV5-6 to TRBJ2-4; a weak D match, TRBD2 (6 bases). Germline assignment: CDR1 SGHDT and CDR2 YYEEEE. With 1 base removed from V and 8 bases from J, the gap between germline ends came to 19 bases. The CDR3 extends over 16 amino acids. The CDR3 DNA sequence: TGTGCCAGCAGCTTGCTTGGGAGCGGGTGGGTGGACATTCAGTACTTC. It is translated as CASSLLGSGWVDIQYF.

The chain carries TRBV7-2 and TRBJ2-5, with D hard to call. CDR1 SGHTA and CDR2 FQGNSA come from the germline V gene. CDR3 length: 12 amino acids. V was cut by 1 base and J by 5 bases, with 5 bases left in between. CDR3 bases: TGTGCCAGCAGCTTAGACCGGGAGACCCAGTACTTC. This translates into CASSLDRETQYF.

Only a few counts were recorded for this clone. The chain has TRBV11-1 and TRBJ2-2, with 8 bases aligning to TRBD1. This CDR3 comprises 15 residues. Germline lookup yields CDR1 SGHAT and CDR2 FQDESV (reference sequence). Germline trimming cut 6 bases from V and 4 bases from J; bases unmatched to any gene: 7. CDR3 in amino acids: CASRTDRVGTGELFF. In DNA, the CDR3 is TGTGCCAGCAGGACGGACAGGGTCGGCACCGGGGAGCTGTTTTTT. Full variable domain (remainder filled in from reference TRBV11-1 and TRBJ2-2): EAEVAQSPRYKITEKSQAVAFWCDPISGHATLYWYRQILGQGPELLVQFQDESVVDDSQLPKDRFSAERLKGVDSTLKIQPAELGDSAMYLCASRTDRVGTGELFFGEGSRLTVL.

In this sample, this clone turned up a few times. This chain connects TRBV7-2 to TRBJ2-7; 11 bases fit TRBD2. CDR1 is SGHTA, CDR2 FQGNSA, per germline. CDR3 length: 15 residues. Unmatched junction bases numbered 7, after V lost 5 bases and J lost 4 bases. Here the CDR3 reads CASSQAGTSGYEQYF. The CDR3 DNA reads as TGTGCCAGCAGCCAGGCCGGGACTAGCGGATACGAGCAGTACTTC.

This clone appeared once. This chain joins TRBV7-4 and TRBJ1-6; D unclear. The germline V and J ends were trimmed by 7 bases and 13 bases, with 20 bases remaining between them. This CDR3 comprises 14 residues. CDR1 is SGHVT, CDR2 SQSDAQ, per germline. CDR3 in amino acids: CASTPRYEVRPLHF. CDR3 coding DNA: TGTGCCAGCACCCCAAGGTACGAGGTTCGGCCCCTCCACTTT. Supplemented by reference TRBV7-4 and TRBJ1-6, the full variable domain reads GAGVSQSPRYKVAKRGRDVALRCDSISGHVTLYWYRQTLGQGSEVLTYSQSDAQRDKSGRPSGRFSAERPERSVSTLKIQRTEQGDSAVYLCASTPRYEVRPLHFGNGTRLTVT.

This chain connects TRBV18 to TRBJ2-2, with 10 bases that match TRBD2. This CDR3 region has 17 residues. Germline CDR1 KGHSH, CDR2 LQKENI. Trimming at V came to 0 bases and at J to 0 bases, leaving 1 base not matched to a gene. CDR3 in DNA: TGTGCCAGCTCACCACCCACTAGCGGGACGAACACCGGGGAGCTGTTTTTT. This gives the protein CASSPPTSGTNTGELFF.

The genes are TRBV28 and TRBJ2-7; tentatively, D is TRBD2 (7 bases). CDR1 MDHEN and CDR2 SYDVKM come from the germline V gene. This CDR3 is 13 amino acids long. The V end was cut by 6 bases, the J end by 6 bases, with 15 bases between. The DNA of the CDR3 is TGTGCCAGCAGCCGCGGGGGCGGGTCCGAGCAGTACTTC. Encoded protein: CASSRGGGSEQYF. Full variable domain (outside the CDR3, taken from reference TRBV28 and TRBJ2-7): DVKVTQSSRYLVKRTGEKVFLECVQDMDHENMFWYRQDPGLGLRLIYFSYDVKMKEKGDIPEGYSVSREKKERFSLILESASTNQTSMYLCASSRGGGSEQYFGPGTRLTVT.

For the CDR3, the DNA is TGTGCCATCAGTGCCAGGGGGAACACTGAAGCTTTCTTT. It is translated as CAISARGNTEAFF. The chain joins TRBV10-3 to TRBJ1-1, with D possibly matching TRBD1 (6 bases). V was pared by 4 bases and J by 1 base, with 7 bases between. Germline CDR1 reads ENHRY; CDR2 reads SYGVKD. This CDR3 comprises 13 residues.

The V gene is TRBV7-9, the J gene TRBJ1-2, with 7 bases lining up with TRBD1. Trimming removed 3 bases from V and 4 bases from J; junction bases left unmatched: 8. CDR1 is SEHNR, CDR2 FQNEAQ, per germline (reference sequence). This CDR3 spans 15 amino acids. CDR3 bases: TGTGCCAGCAGCTTCACAGGGGCGGAGGGCTATGGCTACACCTTC. It is translated as CASSFTGAEGYGYTF.

In this sample, this clone turned up a few times. The V call is TRBV6-5, the J call TRBJ2-1; TRBD2 matches 15 bases. V trimming: 6 bases; J trimming: 9 bases; junction bases outside the gene matches: 6. The germline gives CDR1 MNHEY, CDR2 SVGAGI. This CDR3 contains 15 residues. This chain's CDR3 is CASRWTSGRASEQFF. In nucleotides, the CDR3 is TGTGCCAGCAGGTGGACTAGCGGGAGGGCCAGTGAGCAGTTCTTC.

V is TRBV5-6 and J is TRBJ1-5, with unresolved D. The germline CDR1 and CDR2 sequences are SGHDT and YYEEEE. V was clipped by 2 bases and J by 5 bases, with 11 bases between them. CDR3 length: 14 amino acids. In DNA, the CDR3 is TGTGCCAGCAGCTTTCGATCGGCGGATCAGCCCCAGCATTTT. Protein: CASSFRSADQPQHF.

This clone was seen only a few times. The gene calls are TRBV20-1 and TRBJ1-4, with a weak D call TRBD1 (6 bases). The V gene lost 3 bases and the J gene lost 8 bases, with 16 bases spanning the gap. The germline CDR1 and CDR2 sequences are DFQATT and SNEGSKA (reference sequence). The CDR3 is 14 amino acids. CDR3 sequence (DNA): TGCAGTGCTAGTGGAGGGGGGGTAGGAGAAAAACTGTTTTTT. This codes for CSASGGGVGEKLFF.

The J gene is TRBJ1-2, the V gene TRBV28; D perhaps matches TRBD1 (6 bases). This CDR3 spans 17 amino acids. Germline V lookup: CDR1 MDHEN, CDR2 SYDVKM. The ends were cut back, 5 bases at V and 4 bases at J, with 23 bases in the middle. Here the CDR3 reads CASSLRRGGSSFYGYTF. Here the CDR3 DNA reads TGTGCCAGCAGTCTTCGACGGGGGGGCAGCTCCTTCTATGGCTACACCTTC.

The chain has TRBV5-1 and TRBJ2-3, with D uncertain. Trimming removed 2 bases at V and 2 bases at J, with 6 bases between. The CDR3 runs 13 residues. The germline CDR1 and CDR2 sequences are SGHRS and YFSETQ. In nucleotides, the CDR3 is TGCGCCAGCAGCTTCGACAACACAGATACGCAGTATTTT. As protein: CASSFDNTDTQYF. The full variable domain, completed using reference TRBV5-1 and TRBJ2-3, is KAGVTQTPRYLIKTRGQQVTLSCSPISGHRSVSWYQQTPGQGLQFLFEYFSETQRNKGNFPGRFSGRQFSNSRSEMNVSTLELGDSALYLCASSFDNTDTQYFGPGTRLTVL.